Presented here are 6 T cell receptor beta chains from one specimen sequenced in a study of T cell responses to AZD1222 COVID-19 vaccine. Libraries were prepared by immunoSEQ multiplex PCR; TCRdb keeps only in-frame clonotypes and omits some of them. The sample lists about 110,000 clones; around 87% were seen once. This specimen was peripheral blood, taken 28 days after the second AZD1222 dose. All receptors derive from an adult who received the AZD1222 COVID-19 vaccine.

In the case of this clone: Additional DNA sequences in this sample encode the identical CDR3. The V gene is TRBV4-3, the J gene TRBJ2-7; 7 nucleotides match TRBD1. The V gene's germline CDR1 is LGHNA and CDR2 YSLEER. Germline trimming cut 1 base from V and 0 bases from J; bases unmatched to any gene: 3. The CDR3 loop spans 15 amino acids. CDR3 protein: CASSQVRDSSYEQYF. In DNA, the CDR3 is TGCGCCAGCAGCCAAGTCAGGGACAGCTCCTACGAGCAGTACTTC.

The gene calls are TRBV15 and TRBJ1-3; D not resolved. V dropped 0 bases and J dropped 0 bases, with 9 bases sitting between them. This CDR3 has 16 amino acids. CDR1 and CDR2 from the germline V gene are LNHNV and YYDKDF (reference sequence). CDR3 region: CATSRDYPSSGNTIYF. The CDR3 DNA reads TGTGCCACCAGCAGAGATTATCCGTCCTCTGGAAACACCATATATTTT.

In this sample, this clone turned up a few times. This same CDR3 is encoded by further DNA sequences in the sample. This rearrangement joins TRBV7-2 to TRBJ1-2; D gene ambiguous. From germline, CDR1 is SGHTA and CDR2 FQGNSA. V lost 1 base and J lost 5, with 14 bases in between. This CDR3 has 15 residues. This CDR3 is CASSLGPDSSYGYTF. DNA of the CDR3: TGTGCCAGCAGCTTAGGACCGGACTCTTCGTATGGCTACACCTTC.

The V call is TRBV7-2, the J call TRBJ2-1, with D uncertain. This CDR3 has 12 residues. Trimming removed 5 bases from V and 6 bases from J, with 8 bases in between. Germline-derived CDR1 and CDR2 are SGHTA and FQGNSA. CDR3 nucleotides: TGTGCCAGCAGCGAGTGGAGCAATGAGCAGTTCTTC. Translation gives CASSEWSNEQFF.

This clone was seen only once. V gene TRBV2 combines with J gene TRBJ1-5; weak D call: TRBD1 (6 bases). Germline lookup yields CDR1 SNHLY and CDR2 FYNNEI. V dropped 6 bases and J dropped 3 bases, with 21 bases sitting between them. The CDR3 has 17 residues. CDR3 sequence (DNA): TGTGCCAGCAGATCTCTTACGGACAGCCCAACCAATCAGCCCCAGCATTTT. It specifies CASRSLTDSPTNQPQHF.

V gene TRBV5-1 combines with J gene TRBJ1-2; 7 bases fit TRBD1. V gave up 3 bases and J gave up 4 bases; unmatched junction bases: 6. The CDR3 extends over 14 amino acids. CDR1 and CDR2 (germline): SGHRS, YFSETQ. CDR3 sequence (DNA): TGCGCCAGCAGCTGGGGGGACAGACCCTATGGCTACACCTTC. Translating gives CASSWGDRPYGYTF.